This T cell receptor (beta chain) was identified during a study of T cell changes during pregnancy in multiple sclerosis. TCRdb keeps only in-frame clones here, not all; method: immunoSEQ multiplex PCR. The table records tens of thousands of clones, 85% to 90% of them present only once. There are 11 residues in the CDR3. Germline V gives CDR1 DFQATT, CDR2 SNEGSKA (reference sequence). The V end lost 3 bases, the J end lost 1 base, and 3 bases lay between the germline ends. The sample here was peripheral blood, taken after pregnancy. The chain has TRBV20-1 and TRBJ1-2; no firm D call. The receptor's source is a female donor in good health, enrolled as a control in a pregnancy study. The CDR3 coding sequence is TGCAGTGCTAGCGGTAACTATGGCTACACCTTC. Its protein is CSASGNYGYTF.